This note documents a single TCR beta chain sequence. What it recognizes is unknown. Through a sample-barcoded 5' primer and a J-beta primer mix, a second PCR was run for roughly 6 to 11 cycles. Sequencing recovered at least 2.5 million CDR3-containing paired-end reads from each sample. MiXCR was run by TCRdb on the 5' RACE reads, yielding one entry per CDR3 protein. This repertoire shows about 1.8 million distinct CDR3 sequences, 49% found once; its top ten account for approximately 2%. This entry comes from a study of blood T cells in healthy people across ages. Points from the study as a whole: Per million T cells, TCR beta diversity dropped about linearly as age rose. There were more naive CD4+ cells and higher diversity in long-lived donors than in aged donors.

The germline CDR1 and CDR2 sequences are SGHTA and FQGNSA. Trimming took 1 base from V and 4 from J, leaving 10 bases between them. The length of the CDR3 is 14 residues. Isolated PBMCs totaled at least 6 million in each sample. The sequence was collected from a woman in her forties in good health. The chain uses TRBV7-2 and TRBJ2-5; D is unclear. The sample taken for sequencing was blood. CDR3 region: CASSLERDIETQYF. The CDR3 nucleotides read TGTGCCAGCAGCTTAGAAAGGGATATAGAGACCCAGTACTTC.